Below are 10 T cell receptor beta chains sequenced from a single sample in a study of regulatory T cells in long-lasting Graves disease. Construction of the TCR beta libraries employed iRepertoire HTBI primers in conjunction with Arm-PCR of CDR3 regions. TCRdb re-analysed the multiplex PCR reads in MiXCR, keeping a single row per CDR3 protein. Seen here are around 250,000 distinct CDR3 sequences, 15% to 20% observed once, and the top ten hold around 15%. Indicated time point: newly diagnosed GD, antithyroid drugs for less than 3 months. PBMC RNA was the source of the TCR library. These data were likewise used in another study, on T cells in Graves' hyperthyroidism and ophthalmopathy.

The material sequenced was peripheral blood mononuclear cells (PBMCs), taken at new diagnosis, from a patient treated with antithyroid drugs. These receptors were collected from a woman in her twenties or thirties with Graves disease.

The table lists this clonotype with many counts. The chain recombines TRBV7-2 with TRBJ2-7, with D perhaps being TRBD1 or TRBD2 (5 bases each). V dropped 8 bases and J dropped 3 bases, with 8 bases sitting between them. The CDR3 runs 11 residues. Germline CDR1 and CDR2: SGHTA and FQGNSA. CDR3 residues: CASLGGYEQYF. CDR3 bases: TGTGCCAGCCTTGGGGGCTACGAGCAGTACTTC.

This clonotype was recorded at least ten times. The V and J genes are TRBV20-1 and TRBJ2-5; 9 bases match TRBD2. This CDR3 is built from 15 residues. V gave up 2 bases and J gave up 5 bases; unmatched junction bases: 9. The V gene's germline CDR1 is DFQATT and CDR2 SNEGSKA (reference sequence). CDR3: CSARQLAGAGETQYF. The CDR3 nucleotides read TGCAGTGCTAGACAATTAGCGGGGGCCGGTGAGACCCAGTACTTC.

The CDR3 DNA sequence: TGTGCCTGGAAAGGGGGCGATGAGCAGTTCTTC. Protein product: CAWKGGDEQFF. The chain carries TRBV30 and TRBJ2-1; 7 nucleotides match TRBD1. V was pared by 4 bases and J by 8 bases, with 2 bases of the junction left unmatched. This CDR3 spans 11 amino acids. CDR1 GTSNPN and CDR2 SVGIG come from the germline V gene (reference sequence). The whole variable domain, remainder taken from reference TRBV30 and TRBJ2-1, is SQTIHQWPATLVQPVGSPLSLECTVEGTSNPNLYWYRQAAGRGLQLLFYSVGIGQISSEVPQNLSASRPQDRQFILSSKKLLLSDSGFYLCAWKGGDEQFFGPGTRLTVL.

There are many counts of this clonotype. This chain uses TRBV29-1 with TRBJ2-3; D not certain. The ends were cut back, 7 bases at V and 2 bases at J, with 7 bases in the middle. The CDR3 spans 11 residues. CDR1 is SQVTM and CDR2 is ANQGSEA in the germline V gene. In DNA form, the CDR3 reads TGCAGCGCGGGCCCCACAGATACGCAGTATTTT. Translating it yields CSAGPTDTQYF.

In its sample, this clonotype was seen a few times. Possible read error: a much larger clone is one base away. V gene TRBV14 combines with J gene TRBJ2-1, with 12 positions matching TRBD2. This CDR3 comprises 17 residues. J gave up 3 bases and V 5 bases, and 8 bases lay outside the gene matches. Germline CDR1 reads SGHDN; CDR2 reads FVKESK. CDR3 residues: CASSVTSGGSFYNEQFF. In DNA form, the CDR3 reads TGTGCCAGCAGCGTTACTAGCGGGGGGAGCTTCTACAATGAGCAGTTCTTC.

The table lists this clonotype with many counts. The chain uses TRBV4-1 and TRBJ1-1; D is ambiguous. Per germline, CDR1 MGHRA and CDR2 YSYEKL. CDR3 size: 13 residues. V lost 1 base and J 5 bases, leaving 8 bases between the germline ends. The CDR3 protein is CASSQGPLTEAFF. The CDR3 nucleotides are TGCGCCAGCAGCCAAGGACCGCTGACTGAAGCTTTCTTT.

The CDR3 DNA reads TGTGCCAGCAGTACTAGCACTGGGGCCAACGTCCTGACTTTC. Translation: CASSTSTGANVLTF. This rearrangement joins TRBV28 to TRBJ2-6; possibly TRBD2 for D (6 bases). Deletions cut 5 bases from V and 2 bases from J, with 7 bases between. CDR1 and CDR2 from the germline V gene are MDHEN and SYDVKM. CDR3 size: 14 residues.

On this clonotype itself: Given a much more abundant clone one base away, this may be a read error. The chain recombines TRBV6-2 or TRBV6-3 with TRBJ2-7; 8 positions agree with TRBD2. V lost 5 bases, J lost 4 bases, and 7 bases stayed unmatched. The CDR3 spans 14 residues. Per germline, CDR1 MNHEY and CDR2 SVGEGT. The CDR3 DNA reads TGTGCCAGCAGTGAATGGGCTAGCGGGTACGAGCAGTACTTC. It yields the protein CASSEWASGYEQYF.

This clonotype occurred a few times. The genes are TRBV5-4 and TRBJ1-4, with TRBD1 as a possible D gene (6 bases). The CDR3 contains 15 residues. V was clipped by 0 bases and J by 5 bases, with 11 bases between them. Germline V CDR1 and CDR2: SGHNT, YYREEE (reference sequence). CDR3 amino acids: CASSLAGGLNEKLFF. CDR3 DNA sequence: TGTGCCAGCAGCTTGGCGGGGGGCTTAAATGAAAAACTGTTTTTT.

This clonotype was observed at least ten times. A junction end diverges from the germline sequence, so it may reflect a read error. This chain links TRBV15 with TRBJ1-2, with D perhaps TRBD1 (6 bases). The length of the CDR3 is 15 residues. Germline V gives CDR1 LNHNV, CDR2 YYDKDF (reference sequence). CDR3 amino acids: CATSGEARWGGGYTF. Here the CDR3 DNA reads TGTGCCACCAGCGGAGAGGCAAGGTGGGGGGGCGGCTACACCTTC.